This T cell receptor beta chain was captured by sequencing in a study of shared clonotypes between healthy human individuals. Genomic DNA from each subset was divided evenly over several immunoSEQ plates. Some clones are missing from TCRdb's copy, which holds only in-frame ones; the method was immunoSEQ multiplex PCR. Here the sample spans 1.4 million or so clones, 97% to 99% being singletons. V trimming: 5 bases; J trimming: 4 bases; junction bases outside the gene matches: 4. Germline V gene sequence: CDR1 LNHDA, CDR2 SQIVND (reference sequence). The CDR3 has 15 amino acids. The gene calls are TRBV19 and TRBJ2-7, with TRBD2 matching 14 bases. The sample consisted of naive CD4+ T cells sorted from blood. As to subset: CD45RA+ positively selected. This clonotype originated in a man in his thirties or forties in good health. The CDR3 coding sequence is TGTGCCAGTAGTTCGAGGACTAGCGGGAGGTACGAGCAGTACTTC. Its translation: CASSSRTSGRYEQYF. Drawing the rest from reference TRBV19 and TRBJ2-7, the complete variable domain is DGGITQSPKYLFRKEGQNVTLSCEQNLNHDAMYWYRQDPGQGLRLIYYSQIVNDFQKGDIAEGYSVSREKKESFPLTVTSAQKNPTAFYLCASSSRTSGRYEQYFGPGTRLTVT.